A single sample gave rise to the 12 T cell receptor beta chains below, sequenced in a study of blood T cell repertoires in COVID-19 (dated by TCRdb to the early 2020s). To prepare the library, the immunoSEQ multiplex PCR assay was applied. As stored in TCRdb, this immuneACCESS dataset retains in-frame rearrangements with V and J assigned. A fraction of the clones does not appear; measured against another copy, unresolved V genes explain less than half of the discrepancy, and the remainder lacks a known reason. The sample profile shows around 450,000 clones; approximately 90% of them were found once. The top ten clones comprise roughly 4% of the sample. The sample consisted of peripheral blood. These TCRs come from a woman in her twenties or thirties with acute or convalescent COVID-19.

V usage is TRBV9 and J usage is TRBJ1-2, with 7 bases aligning to TRBD1. The germline V gene encodes CDR1 SGDLS and CDR2 YYNGEE. The CDR3 has 14 amino acids. The V gene end was trimmed by 3 bases and the J gene end by 8 bases; junction bases not matched to a gene: 10. The CDR3 protein is CASSGIQGVGGYTF. For the CDR3, the DNA is TGTGCCAGCAGCGGAATTCAGGGGGTGGGCGGCTACACCTTC.

In its sample, this clone was seen once. The rearrangement links TRBV5-1 to TRBJ2-5; 9 bases match TRBD2. This CDR3 is built from 17 residues. Germline V gene sequence: CDR1 SGHRS, CDR2 YFSETQ. V lost 0 bases and J lost 3; bases outside the gene matches: 9. CDR3 in DNA: TGCGCCAGCAGCTTGGCCGTAGGCGGGGGGGCCGAAGAGACCCAGTACTTC. Protein product: CASSLAVGGGAEETQYF.

This clone occurred once. The chain recombines TRBV19 with TRBJ2-1; 8 bases fit TRBD1. Trimming took 1 base from V and 9 from J; bases not matched to a gene: 8. Germline V CDR1 and CDR2: LNHDA, SQIVND (reference sequence). This CDR3 region has 15 residues. CDR3 region: CASSIAQGAGIEQFF. The CDR3 DNA sequence: TGTGCCAGTAGTATAGCCCAGGGGGCCGGTATTGAGCAGTTCTTC.

In this sample, this clone turned up once. The J gene is TRBJ2-1, the V gene TRBV23-1, with D possibly being TRBD1 (6 bases). TRBV23-1 qualifies as an ORF whose function is uncertain. The V and J ends lost 8 bases and 7 bases respectively, with 24 bases between them. The CDR3 is 16 residues long. This chain's CDR3 is CASGPNRAPKGNEQFF. CDR3 DNA sequence: TGCGCCAGCGGCCCCAACAGGGCCCCGAAGGGGAATGAGCAGTTCTTC.

The chain links TRBV15 to TRBJ2-5, with D possibly matching TRBD2 (5 bases). Trimming removed 0 bases from V and 4 bases from J, with 15 bases in between. There are 16 residues in the CDR3. Germline CDR1 and CDR2: LNHNV and YYDKDF (reference sequence). This chain's CDR3 is CATSRDRRGRGETQYF. Here the CDR3 DNA reads TGTGCCACCAGCAGAGATCGACGGGGTAGAGGAGAGACCCAGTACTTC.

The V call is TRBV3-1 (or the pseudogene TRBV3-2), the J call TRBJ1-1; possibly TRBD1 for D (5 bases). Germline loops: CDR1 LGHDT, CDR2 YNNKEL (reference sequence). CDR3 length: 15 amino acids. Trimming took off 3 bases at V and 5 bases at J, with 16 bases between the two ends. This CDR3 is CASSQGRPGRTEAFF. The DNA of the CDR3 is TGTGCCAGCAGCCAGGGACGACCCGGGAGAACTGAAGCTTTCTTT.

In its sample, this clone was seen a few times. V is TRBV5-1 and J is TRBJ1-2, with a weak D call TRBD1 (6 bases). V was shortened by 4 bases and J by 1 base, with 11 bases between the two germline ends. Germline V gene lookup returns CDR1 SGHRS and CDR2 YFSETQ. This CDR3 contains 14 residues. CDR3 region: CASSQTDSNYGYTF. CDR3 coding DNA: TGCGCCAGCAGCCAAACGGACAGTAACTATGGCTACACCTTC. The full variable domain, with the rest looked up from reference TRBV5-1 and TRBJ1-2, is KAGVTQTPRYLIKTRGQQVTLSCSPISGHRSVSWYQQTPGQGLQFLFEYFSETQRNKGNFPGRFSGRQFSNSRSEMNVSTLELGDSALYLCASSQTDSNYGYTFGSGTRLTVV.

This clone was counted once. CDR3 loop: CASSLVGLVSSYNEQFF. CDR3 nucleotides: TGTGCCAGCAGTTTAGTGGGACTAGTGAGCTCCTACAATGAGCAGTTCTTC. The rearrangement joins TRBV28 to TRBJ2-1, with 8 bases fitting TRBD2. V was clipped by 2 bases and J by 0 bases; unmatched bases: 6. This CDR3 spans 17 amino acids. The germline V gene has CDR1 MDHEN and CDR2 SYDVKM. The full variable domain, in which reference TRBV28 and TRBJ2-1 provide the parts outside the CDR3, is DVKVTQSSRYLVKRTGEKVFLECVQDMDHENMFWYRQDPGLGLRLIYFSYDVKMKEKGDIPEGYSVSREKKERFSLILESASTNQTSMYLCASSLVGLVSSYNEQFFGPGTRLTVL.

V and J are TRBV9 and TRBJ1-4; D might be TRBD1 (6 bases). Trimming removed 3 bases at V and 2 bases at J, with 20 bases between. In germline, CDR1 is SGDLS, CDR2 YYNGEE. The CDR3 is 18 amino acids. The CDR3 DNA follows: TGTGCCAGCAGCGCAGGGACAACCCGAGGTTTGACTAATGAAAAACTGTTTTTT. Translating it yields CASSAGTTRGLTNEKLFF.

The chain is built from TRBV4-1 and TRBJ1-5, with D maybe TRBD1 (5 bases). V was trimmed by 0 bases and J by 0 bases, leaving 9 bases between them. Germline V gene data show CDR1 as MGHRA and CDR2 as YSYEKL. The CDR3 loop spans 16 amino acids. CDR3 nucleotide sequence: TGCGCCAGCAGCCAAGAAGCCGGGGGTAGCAATCAGCCCCAGCATTTT. Translated: CASSQEAGGSNQPQHF.

The chain carries TRBV5-4 and TRBJ1-1; 7 bases align to TRBD1. Losses at the gene ends were 0 bases for V and 11 bases for J; bases not matched to a gene: 7. The V gene's germline CDR1 is SGHNT and CDR2 YYREEE (reference sequence). The CDR3 spans 13 residues. The CDR3 bases are TGTGCCAGCAGCTTGGGACAGGGAATTTTGGCTTTCTTT. This codes for CASSLGQGILAFF.

This CDR3 reads CASSWGGQETQYF. The CDR3, as DNA: TGTGCCAGCAGCTGGGGAGGGCAAGAGACCCAGTACTTC. The V gene is TRBV6-6, the J gene TRBJ2-5; 7 bases match TRBD2. Germline V gene sequence: CDR1 MNHNY, CDR2 SVGAGI (reference sequence). The CDR3 covers 13 residues. The V segment lost 6 bases and the J segment 2 bases; nucleotides outside the gene matches: 3.